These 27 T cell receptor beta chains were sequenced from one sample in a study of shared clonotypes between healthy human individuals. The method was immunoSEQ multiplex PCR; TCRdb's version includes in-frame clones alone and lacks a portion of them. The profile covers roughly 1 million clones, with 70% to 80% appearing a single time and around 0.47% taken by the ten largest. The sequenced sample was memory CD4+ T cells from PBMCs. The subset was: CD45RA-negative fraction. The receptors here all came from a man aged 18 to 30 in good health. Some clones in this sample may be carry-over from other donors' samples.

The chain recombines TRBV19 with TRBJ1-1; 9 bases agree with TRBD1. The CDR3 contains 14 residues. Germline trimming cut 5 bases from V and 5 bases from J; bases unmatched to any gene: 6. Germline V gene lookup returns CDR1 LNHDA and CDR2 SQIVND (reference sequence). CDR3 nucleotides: TGTGCCAGTAGTGGGACAGGGCCGCGGACTGAAGCTTTCTTT. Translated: CASSGTGPRTEAFF.

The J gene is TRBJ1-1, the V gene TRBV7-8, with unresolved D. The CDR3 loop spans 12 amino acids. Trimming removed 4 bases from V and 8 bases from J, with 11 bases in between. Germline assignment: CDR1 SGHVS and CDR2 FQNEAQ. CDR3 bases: TGTGCCAGCAGCTCCCCGGGTGGAGAAGCTTTCTTT. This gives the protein CASSSPGGEAFF.

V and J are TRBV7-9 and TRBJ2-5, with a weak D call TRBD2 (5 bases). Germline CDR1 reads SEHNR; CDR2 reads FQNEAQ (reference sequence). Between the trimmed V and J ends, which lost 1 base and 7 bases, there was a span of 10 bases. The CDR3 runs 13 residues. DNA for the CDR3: TGTGCCAGCAGCTTAGGTCGCGAGGGGACCCAGTACTTC. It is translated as CASSLGREGTQYF.

CDR3 nucleotides: TGTGCCAGCAGCGCCGCCCGGGCCTCTGGGGCCAACGTCCTGACTTTC. This encodes CASSAARASGANVLTF. The rearrangement uses TRBV7-2 and TRBJ2-6; no clear D. The CDR3 is 16 amino acids. Germline loops: CDR1 SGHTA, CDR2 FQGNSA. V lost 5 bases and J lost 0, with 11 bases in between.

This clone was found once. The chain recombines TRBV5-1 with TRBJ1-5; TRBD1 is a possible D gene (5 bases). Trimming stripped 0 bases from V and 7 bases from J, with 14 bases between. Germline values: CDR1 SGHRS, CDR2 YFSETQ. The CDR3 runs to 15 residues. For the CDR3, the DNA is TGCGCCAGCAGCTTGGGCCCCGGGGGTTCCCAGCCCCAGCATTTT. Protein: CASSLGPGGSQPQHF.

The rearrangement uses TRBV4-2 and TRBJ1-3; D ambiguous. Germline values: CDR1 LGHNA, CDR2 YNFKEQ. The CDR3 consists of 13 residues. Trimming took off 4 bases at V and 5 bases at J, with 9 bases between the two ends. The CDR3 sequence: CASSPEDRNTIYF. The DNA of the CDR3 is TGTGCCAGCAGCCCAGAAGATAGAAACACCATATATTTT.

This CDR3 is CASSEAAGEQYF. The CDR3 nucleotides are TGTGCCAGCAGTGAAGCCGCAGGGGAGCAGTACTTC. V usage is TRBV6-1 and J usage is TRBJ2-5, with TRBD1 as a possible D gene (6 bases). This CDR3 has 12 residues. The V end lost 0 bases, the J end lost 11 bases, and 10 bases lay between the germline ends. CDR1 and CDR2 (germline): MNHNS, SASEGT.

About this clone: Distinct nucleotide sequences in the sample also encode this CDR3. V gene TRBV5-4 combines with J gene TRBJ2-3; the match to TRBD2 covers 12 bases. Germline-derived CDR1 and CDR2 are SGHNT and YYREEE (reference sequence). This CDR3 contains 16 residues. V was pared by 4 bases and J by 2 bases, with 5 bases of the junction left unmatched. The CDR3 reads CASSMGLAGSTDTQYF. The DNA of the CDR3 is TGTGCCAGCAGCATGGGACTAGCGGGCTCCACAGATACGCAGTATTTT.

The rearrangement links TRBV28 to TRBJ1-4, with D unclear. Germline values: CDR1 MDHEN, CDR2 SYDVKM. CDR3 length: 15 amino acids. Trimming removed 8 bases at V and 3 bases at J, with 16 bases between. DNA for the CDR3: TGTGCCAGCGGGCCATCGGGTGCTGCTAATGAAAAACTGTTTTTT. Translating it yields CASGPSGAANEKLFF.

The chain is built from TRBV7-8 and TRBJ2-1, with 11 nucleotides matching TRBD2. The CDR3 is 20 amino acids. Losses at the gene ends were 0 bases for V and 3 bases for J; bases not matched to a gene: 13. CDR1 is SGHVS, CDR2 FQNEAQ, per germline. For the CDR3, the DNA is TGTGCCAGCAGCTTAGCGAACTGGCTAGCGGGAGGCCTATTCTACAATGAGCAGTTCTTC. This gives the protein CASSLANWLAGGLFYNEQFF. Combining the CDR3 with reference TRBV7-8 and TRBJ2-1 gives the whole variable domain GAGVSQSPRYKVAKRGQDVALRCDPISGHVSLFWYQQALGQGPEFLTYFQNEAQLDKSGLPSDRFFAERPEGSVSTLKIQRTQQEDSAVYLCASSLANWLAGGLFYNEQFFGPGTRLTVL.

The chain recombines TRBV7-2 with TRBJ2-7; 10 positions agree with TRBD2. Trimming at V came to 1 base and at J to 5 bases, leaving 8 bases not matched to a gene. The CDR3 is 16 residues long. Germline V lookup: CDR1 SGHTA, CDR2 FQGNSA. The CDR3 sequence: CASSLGASGRANEQYF. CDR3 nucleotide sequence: TGTGCCAGCAGCTTAGGGGCAAGCGGGAGGGCCAACGAGCAGTACTTC.

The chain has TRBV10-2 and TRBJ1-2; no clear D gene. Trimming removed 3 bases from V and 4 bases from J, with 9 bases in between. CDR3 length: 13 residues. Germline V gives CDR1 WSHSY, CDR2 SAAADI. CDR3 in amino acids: CASSDSGLYGYTF. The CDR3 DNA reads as TGCGCCAGCAGTGATAGTGGGCTCTATGGCTACACCTTC.

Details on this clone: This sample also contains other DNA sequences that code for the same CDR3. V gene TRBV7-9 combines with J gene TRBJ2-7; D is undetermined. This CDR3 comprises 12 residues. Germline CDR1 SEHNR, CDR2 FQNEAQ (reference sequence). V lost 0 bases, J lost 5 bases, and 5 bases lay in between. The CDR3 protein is CASSLALDEQYF. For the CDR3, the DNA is TGTGCCAGCAGCTTAGCGCTCGACGAGCAGTACTTC. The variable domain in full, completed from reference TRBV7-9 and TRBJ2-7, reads DTGVSQNPRHKITKRGQNVTFRCDPISEHNRLYWYRQTLGQGPEFLTYFQNEAQLEKSRLLSDRFSAERPKGSFSTLEIQRTEQGDSAMYLCASSLALDEQYFGPGTRLTVT.

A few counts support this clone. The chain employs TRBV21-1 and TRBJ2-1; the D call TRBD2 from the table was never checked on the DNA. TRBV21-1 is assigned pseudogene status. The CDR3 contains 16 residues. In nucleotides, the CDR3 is TGTGCCAGCAGCGCCCCGACTAGCGGGAGAGCCAATGAGCAGTTCTTC. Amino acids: CASSAPTSGRANEQFF.

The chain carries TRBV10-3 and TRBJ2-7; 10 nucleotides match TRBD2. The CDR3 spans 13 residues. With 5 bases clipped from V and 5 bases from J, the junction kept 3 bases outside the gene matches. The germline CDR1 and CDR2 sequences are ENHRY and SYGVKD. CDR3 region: CAISSGTSDEQYF. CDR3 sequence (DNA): TGTGCCATCAGTAGCGGGACTAGCGACGAGCAGTACTTC.

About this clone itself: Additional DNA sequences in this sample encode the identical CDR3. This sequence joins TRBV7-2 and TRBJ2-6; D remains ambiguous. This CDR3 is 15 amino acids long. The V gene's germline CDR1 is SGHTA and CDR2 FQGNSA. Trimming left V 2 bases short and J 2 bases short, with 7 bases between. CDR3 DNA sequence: TGTGCCAGCAGCTTACTCGGCCCTGGGGCCAACGTCCTGACTTTC. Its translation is CASSLLGPGANVLTF.

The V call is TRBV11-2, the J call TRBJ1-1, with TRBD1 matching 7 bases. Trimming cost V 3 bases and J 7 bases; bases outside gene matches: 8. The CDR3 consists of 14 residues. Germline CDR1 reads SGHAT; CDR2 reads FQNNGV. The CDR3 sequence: CASSFPGGGSEAFF. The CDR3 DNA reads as TGTGCCAGCAGCTTCCCAGGGGGGGGAAGTGAAGCTTTCTTT. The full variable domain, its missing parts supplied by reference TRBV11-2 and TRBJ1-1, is EAGVAQSPRYKIIEKRQSVAFWCNPISGHATLYWYQQILGQGPKLLIQFQNNGVVDDSQLPKDRFSAERLKGVDSTLKIQPAKLEDSAVYLCASSFPGGGSEAFFGQGTRLTVV.

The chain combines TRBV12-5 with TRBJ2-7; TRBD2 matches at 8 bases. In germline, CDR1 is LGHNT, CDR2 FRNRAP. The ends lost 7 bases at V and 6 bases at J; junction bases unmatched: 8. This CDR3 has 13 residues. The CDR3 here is CASAASGSSEQYF. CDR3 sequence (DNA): TGTGCTAGTGCGGCAAGCGGGAGTAGCGAGCAGTACTTC. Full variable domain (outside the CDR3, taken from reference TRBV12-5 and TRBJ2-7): DARVTQTPRHKVTEMGQEVTMRCQPILGHNTVFWYRQTMMQGLELLAYFRNRAPLDDSGMPKDRFSAEMPDATLATLKIQPSEPRDSAVYFCASAASGSSEQYFGPGTRLTVT.

The DNA for the CDR3 is TGTGCCAGCAGCCCGGATGGGGGCTCCTACAATGAGCAGTTCTTC. It translates to CASSPDGGSYNEQFF. The rearrangement uses TRBV27 and TRBJ2-1; possibly TRBD1 or TRBD2 for D (5 bases each). This CDR3 spans 15 amino acids. Per germline, CDR1 MNHEY and CDR2 SMNVEV (reference sequence). Trimming removed 6 bases from V and 0 bases from J, with 12 bases in between.

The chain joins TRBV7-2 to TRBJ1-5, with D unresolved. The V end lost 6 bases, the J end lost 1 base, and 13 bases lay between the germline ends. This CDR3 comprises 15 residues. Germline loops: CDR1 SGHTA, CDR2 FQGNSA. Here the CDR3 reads CASSPRGLSNQPQHF. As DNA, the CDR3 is TGTGCCAGCAGTCCCCGCGGGTTAAGCAATCAGCCCCAGCATTTT.

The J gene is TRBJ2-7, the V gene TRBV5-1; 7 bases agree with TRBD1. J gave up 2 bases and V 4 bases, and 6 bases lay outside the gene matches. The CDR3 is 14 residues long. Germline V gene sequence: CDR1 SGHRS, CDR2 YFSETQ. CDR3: CASSRPGQAYEQYF. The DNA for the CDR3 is TGCGCCAGCAGCCGACCCGGACAGGCCTACGAGCAGTACTTC. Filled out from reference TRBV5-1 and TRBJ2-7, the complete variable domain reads KAGVTQTPRYLIKTRGQQVTLSCSPISGHRSVSWYQQTPGQGLQFLFEYFSETQRNKGNFPGRFSGRQFSNSRSEMNVSTLELGDSALYLCASSRPGQAYEQYFGPGTRLTVT.

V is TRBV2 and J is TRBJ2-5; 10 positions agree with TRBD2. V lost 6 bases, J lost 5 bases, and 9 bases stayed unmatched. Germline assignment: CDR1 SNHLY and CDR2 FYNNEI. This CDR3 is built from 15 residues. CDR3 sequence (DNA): TGTGCCAGCAGCCCCCTAGCGGGAGTCAGGGAGACCCAGTACTTC. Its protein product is CASSPLAGVRETQYF.

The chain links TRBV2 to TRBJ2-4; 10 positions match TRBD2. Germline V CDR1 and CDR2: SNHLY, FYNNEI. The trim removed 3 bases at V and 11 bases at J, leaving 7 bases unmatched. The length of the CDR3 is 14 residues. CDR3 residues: CASSDGLAGVVQYF. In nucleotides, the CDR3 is TGTGCCAGCAGTGATGGGCTAGCGGGAGTGGTTCAGTACTTC.

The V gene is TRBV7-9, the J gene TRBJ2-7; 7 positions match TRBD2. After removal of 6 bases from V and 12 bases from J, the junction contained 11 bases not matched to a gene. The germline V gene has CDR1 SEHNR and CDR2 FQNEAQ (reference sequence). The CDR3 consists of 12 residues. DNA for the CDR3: TGTGCCAGCAGTAGCGGACTAGGGGACCCGTACTTC. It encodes CASSSGLGDPYF.

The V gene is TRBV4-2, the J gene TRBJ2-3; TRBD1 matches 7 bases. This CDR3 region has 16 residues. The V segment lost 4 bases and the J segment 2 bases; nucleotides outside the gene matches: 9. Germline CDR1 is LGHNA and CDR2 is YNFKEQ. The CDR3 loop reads CASSPSGQRLTDTQYF. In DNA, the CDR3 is TGTGCCAGCAGCCCATCGGGACAGAGACTCACAGATACGCAGTATTTT.

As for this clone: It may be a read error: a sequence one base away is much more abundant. This chain's CDR3 is CAGSPGALRSYNEQFF. The CDR3 coding sequence is TGCGCCGGCTCCCCTGGGGCACTCCGCTCCTACAATGAGCAGTTCTTC. V usage is TRBV4-1 and J usage is TRBJ2-1; possible D gene TRBD1, 5 bases. The CDR3 contains 16 residues. Germline CDR1 and CDR2: MGHRA and YSYEKL. V was shortened by 11 bases and J by 0 bases, with 20 bases between the two germline ends.

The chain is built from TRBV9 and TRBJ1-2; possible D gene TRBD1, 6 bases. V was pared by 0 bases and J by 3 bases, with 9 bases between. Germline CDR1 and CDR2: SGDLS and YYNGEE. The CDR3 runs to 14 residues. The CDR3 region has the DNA TGTGCCAGCAGCGTAGATCGGGGGCACTATGGCTACACCTTC. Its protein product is CASSVDRGHYGYTF.